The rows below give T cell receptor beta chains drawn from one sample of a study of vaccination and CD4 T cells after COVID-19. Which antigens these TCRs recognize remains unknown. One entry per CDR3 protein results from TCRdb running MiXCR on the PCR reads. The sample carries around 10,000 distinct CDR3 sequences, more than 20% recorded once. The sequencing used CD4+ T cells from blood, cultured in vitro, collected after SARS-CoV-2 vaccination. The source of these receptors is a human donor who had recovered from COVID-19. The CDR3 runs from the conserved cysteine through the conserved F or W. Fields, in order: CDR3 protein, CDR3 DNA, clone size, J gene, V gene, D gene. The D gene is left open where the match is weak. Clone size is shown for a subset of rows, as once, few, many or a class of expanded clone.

cdr3_aa: CASRVGGNTEAFF; cdr3_nt: TGTGCCAGCAGGGTAGGGGGCAACACTGAAGCTTTCTTT; clone_size: few; j_call: TRBJ1-1; v_call: TRBV7-2; d_call: TRBD1
cdr3_aa: CASSHLGQQETQYF; cdr3_nt: TGTGCCAGCAGTCATCTAGGACAGCAAGAGACCCAGTACTTC; clone_size: NA; j_call: TRBJ2-5; v_call: TRBV6-2/TRBV6-3; d_call: NA
cdr3_aa: CASSPSGRLGNEQFF; cdr3_nt: TGCGCCAGCAGCCCTAGCGGGAGGCTTGGGAATGAGCAGTTCTTC; clone_size: NA; j_call: TRBJ2-1; v_call: TRBV4-3; d_call: TRBD2
cdr3_aa: CASRRDRGRGTDTQYF; cdr3_nt: TGTGCCAGCAGGAGAGACAGGGGAAGAGGGACAGATACGCAGTATTTT; clone_size: NA; j_call: TRBJ2-3; v_call: TRBV2; d_call: TRBD1
cdr3_aa: CASSSPGRDSGNTIYF; cdr3_nt: TGTGCCAGCAGCTCCCCGGGGAGGGACTCTGGAAACACCATATATTTT; clone_size: few; j_call: TRBJ1-3; v_call: TRBV7-2; d_call: NA
cdr3_aa: CASSYSWGANERAEAFF; cdr3_nt: TGTGCCAGCAGTTACTCGTGGGGGGCCAACGAACGGGCTGAAGCTTTCTTT; clone_size: medium-sized; j_call: TRBJ1-1; v_call: TRBV6-5; d_call: NA
cdr3_aa: CSVGMGGGNQPQHF; cdr3_nt: TGCAGCGTTGGAATGGGGGGGGGCAATCAGCCCCAGCATTTT; clone_size: NA; j_call: TRBJ1-5; v_call: TRBV29-1; d_call: NA
cdr3_aa: CASNNDYGYTF; cdr3_nt: TGTGCCAGCAACAACGACTATGGCTACACCTTC; clone_size: few; j_call: TRBJ1-2; v_call: TRBV7-2; d_call: NA
cdr3_aa: CASSVTGGAVNGYTF; cdr3_nt: TGTGCCAGCAGTGTTACAGGGGGCGCGGTTAATGGCTACACCTTC; clone_size: few; j_call: TRBJ1-2; v_call: TRBV6-1; d_call: TRBD1
cdr3_aa: CASSLSQGLGTILETQYF; cdr3_nt: TGTGCCAGCAGTTTATCGCAGGGTTTGGGCACGATCCTAGAGACCCAGTACTTC; clone_size: NA; j_call: TRBJ2-5; v_call: TRBV28; d_call: NA
cdr3_aa: CASSYGGQTNEQFF; cdr3_nt: TGTGCCAGCAGCTATGGGGGACAAACCAATGAGCAGTTCTTC; clone_size: NA; j_call: TRBJ2-1; v_call: TRBV11-3; d_call: NA
cdr3_aa: CASSFRDYNEQFF; cdr3_nt: TGTGCCAGCAGCTTCCGGGACTACAATGAGCAGTTCTTC; clone_size: few; j_call: TRBJ2-1; v_call: TRBV7-2; d_call: NA
cdr3_aa: CASSFGISGELFF; cdr3_nt: TGTGCCAGCAGCTTTGGGATATCCGGGGAGCTGTTTTTT; clone_size: NA; j_call: TRBJ2-2; v_call: TRBV5-4; d_call: NA
cdr3_aa: CASFQTGVKDAEAFF; cdr3_nt: TGTGCCAGCTTCCAGACCGGGGTTAAGGACGCTGAAGCTTTCTTT; clone_size: NA; j_call: TRBJ1-1; v_call: TRBV18; d_call: NA
cdr3_aa: CGARVPGLAQLEQYF; cdr3_nt: TGCGGTGCTAGGGTCCCGGGACTAGCGCAATTGGAGCAGTACTTC; clone_size: NA; j_call: TRBJ2-7; v_call: TRBV20-1; d_call: TRBD2
cdr3_aa: CSANTPTVPNQPQHF; cdr3_nt: TGCAGTGCCAATACACCGACAGTCCCAAATCAGCCCCAGCATTTT; clone_size: once; j_call: TRBJ1-5; v_call: TRBV20-1; d_call: NA
cdr3_aa: CASSQVKEWGSDTQYF; cdr3_nt: TGCGCCAGCAGCCAAGTAAAGGAATGGGGGTCAGATACGCAGTATTTT; clone_size: few; j_call: TRBJ2-3; v_call: TRBV4-3; d_call: NA
cdr3_aa: CSARDRVHYGYTF; cdr3_nt: TGCAGTGCTAGGGACAGGGTTCACTATGGCTACACCTTC; clone_size: medium-sized; j_call: TRBJ1-2; v_call: TRBV20-1; d_call: TRBD1
cdr3_aa: CASSPGGGGNGFF; cdr3_nt: TGTGCCAGCAGCCCCGGTGGGGGTGGGAACGGTTTCTTT; clone_size: few; j_call: TRBJ1-1; v_call: TRBV12-3/TRBV12-4; d_call: NA
cdr3_aa: CASSVRLFGETQYF; cdr3_nt: TGTGCCAGCAGTGTGCGGCTCTTCGGGGAGACCCAGTACTTC; clone_size: NA; j_call: TRBJ2-5; v_call: TRBV2; d_call: NA
cdr3_aa: CAWSLLGGRHPPGNYGYTF; cdr3_nt: TGTGCCTGGAGCCTCCTTGGCGGGCGCCACCCTCCAGGCAACTATGGCTACACCTTC; clone_size: once; j_call: TRBJ1-2; v_call: TRBV30; d_call: NA
cdr3_aa: CASSSLPDRGFTEAFF; cdr3_nt: TGTGCCAGCAGCTCCCTCCCCGACAGGGGTTTCACTGAAGCTTTCTTT; clone_size: NA; j_call: TRBJ1-1; v_call: TRBV7-6; d_call: TRBD1
cdr3_aa: CASRTGGMTYEQYF; cdr3_nt: TGTGCCAGCAGGACAGGGGGCATGACCTACGAGCAGTACTTC; clone_size: few; j_call: TRBJ2-7; v_call: TRBV6-1; d_call: TRBD1
cdr3_aa: CASSLARGALNTEAFF; cdr3_nt: TGTGCCAGCAGCTTAGCGCGGGGGGCACTGAACACTGAAGCTTTCTTT; clone_size: few; j_call: TRBJ1-1; v_call: TRBV7-9; d_call: NA
cdr3_aa: CASSADTGELFF; cdr3_nt: TGTGCCAGCAGTGCGGACACCGGGGAGCTGTTTTTT; clone_size: few; j_call: TRBJ2-2; v_call: TRBV27; d_call: NA
cdr3_aa: CASSLMGAALSYNEQFF; cdr3_nt: TGTGCCAGCAGCTTGATGGGAGCGGCACTCTCCTACAATGAGCAGTTCTTC; clone_size: NA; j_call: TRBJ2-1; v_call: TRBV7-2; d_call: NA
cdr3_aa: CSARDRGTANTEAFF; cdr3_nt: TGCAGTGCTAGAGATCGGGGGACAGCGAACACTGAAGCTTTCTTT; clone_size: medium-sized; j_call: TRBJ1-1; v_call: TRBV20-1; d_call: TRBD1
cdr3_aa: CASSLHGGQPQHF; cdr3_nt: TGTGCCAGCAGCTTACATGGGGGTCAGCCCCAGCATTTT; clone_size: few; j_call: TRBJ1-5; v_call: TRBV7-9; d_call: NA
cdr3_aa: CAWSYSGHYGYTF; cdr3_nt: TGTGCCTGGAGCTACTCGGGGCACTATGGCTACACCTTC; clone_size: NA; j_call: TRBJ1-2; v_call: TRBV30; d_call: NA
cdr3_aa: CASNRDHPHYTQYF; cdr3_nt: TGTGCCAGCAACCGGGACCATCCCCACTATACGCAGTATTTT; clone_size: medium-sized; j_call: TRBJ2-3; v_call: TRBV6-2/TRBV6-3; d_call: NA
cdr3_aa: CSARPRYTQYF; cdr3_nt: TGCAGTGCACGCCCCCGCTATACGCAGTATTTT; clone_size: few; j_call: TRBJ2-3; v_call: TRBV20-1; d_call: NA
cdr3_aa: CASSTRGKHYEQYF; cdr3_nt: TGTGCCAGCAGTACCCGCGGGAAACACTACGAGCAGTACTTC; clone_size: few; j_call: TRBJ2-7; v_call: TRBV6-2/TRBV6-3; d_call: NA
cdr3_aa: CSARDKVRGDTEAFF; cdr3_nt: TGCAGTGCTAGAGATAAGGTGCGAGGGGACACTGAAGCTTTCTTT; clone_size: medium-sized; j_call: TRBJ1-1; v_call: TRBV20-1; d_call: NA